The subject of this entry is one TCR beta chain. In the authors' workflow: Counts of nucleated cells, estimated from reference gene primer amplification, were obtained. Assay: immunoSEQ multiplex PCR; the TCRdb copy retains only in-frame clones and omits some. V, J and clone size derive from that table, while D and trimming were established from the DNA sequence. The table has 95,000 to 100,000 clones, over 75% seen once. This CDR3 has 17 residues. V dropped 3 bases and J dropped 2; count of bases not matched to a gene: 8. Per germline, CDR1 SGHRS and CDR2 YFSETQ. The sample belongs to a study of blood T cell repertoires in COVID-19. About the study: Samples of COVID-19 (acute and convalescent) were obtained from the United States, Italy and Spain. Sources were T cells, B-cell-depleted T cells, or PBMCs; the material itself was cDNA or gDNA.

Sequences were obtained from peripheral blood. The chain couples TRBV5-1 to TRBJ2-3, with 11 bases fitting TRBD2. The sequence came from a woman at least 80 years old with acute or convalescent COVID-19. The CDR3 region is CASSWEGTSGITDTQYF. CDR3 sequence (DNA): TGCGCCAGCAGCTGGGAGGGGACTAGCGGCATCACAGATACGCAGTATTTT.